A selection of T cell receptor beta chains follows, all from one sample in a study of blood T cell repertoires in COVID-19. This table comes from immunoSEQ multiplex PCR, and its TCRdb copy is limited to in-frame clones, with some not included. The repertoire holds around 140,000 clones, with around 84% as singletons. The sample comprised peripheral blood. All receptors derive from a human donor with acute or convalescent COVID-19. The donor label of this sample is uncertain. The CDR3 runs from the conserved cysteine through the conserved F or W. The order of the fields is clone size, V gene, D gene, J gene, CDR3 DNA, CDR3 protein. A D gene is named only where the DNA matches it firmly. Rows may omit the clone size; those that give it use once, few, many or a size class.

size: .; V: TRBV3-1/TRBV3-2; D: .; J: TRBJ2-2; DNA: TGTGCCAGCAGCCAAGTCACCTCGGGTGGCGGGGAGCTGTTTTTT; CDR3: CASSQVTSGGGELFF
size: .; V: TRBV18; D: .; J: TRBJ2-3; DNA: TGTGCCAGCTCACCAAGCGGGCAATACACAGATACGCAGTATTTT; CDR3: CASSPSGQYTDTQYF
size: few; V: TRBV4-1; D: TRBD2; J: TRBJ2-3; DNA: TGCGCCAGCAGCCTACGACGGACTAGCGGGAGGTTCACAGATACGCAGTATTTT; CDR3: CASSLRRTSGRFTDTQYF
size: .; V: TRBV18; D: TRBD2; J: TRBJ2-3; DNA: TGTGCCAGCTCACCTAGCGGGGACACAGATACGCAGTATTTT; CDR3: CASSPSGDTDTQYF
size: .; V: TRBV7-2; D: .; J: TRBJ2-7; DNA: TGTGCCAGCAGCACTAGTGGGCAGATCTACGAGCAGTACTTC; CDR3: CASSTSGQIYEQYF
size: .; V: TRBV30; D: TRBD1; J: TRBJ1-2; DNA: TGTGCCTGGGTCCAAGACAGGGCGGGTGGCTACACCTTC; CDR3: CAWVQDRAGGYTF
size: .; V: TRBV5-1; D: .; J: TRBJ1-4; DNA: TGCGCCAGCAGCCGAACAGCTGCAACTAATGAAAAACTGTTTTTT; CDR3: CASSRTAATNEKLFF
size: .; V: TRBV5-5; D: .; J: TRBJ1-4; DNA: TGTGCCAGCAGCTTGGGACTTAAGGATGAAAAACTGTTTTTT; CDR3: CASSLGLKDEKLFF
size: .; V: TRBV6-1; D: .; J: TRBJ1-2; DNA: TGTGCCAGCAGTGAAGGGGCAGGCTATGGCTACACCTTC; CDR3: CASSEGAGYGYTF
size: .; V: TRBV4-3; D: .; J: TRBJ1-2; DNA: TGCGCCAGCAGCCAAGATCAGGGGCTCTATGGCTACACCTTC; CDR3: CASSQDQGLYGYTF
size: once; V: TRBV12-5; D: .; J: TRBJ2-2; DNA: .; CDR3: CASGHVTGAPGSCFF
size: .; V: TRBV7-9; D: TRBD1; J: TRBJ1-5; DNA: TGTGCCAGCAGCTTACAGGGGGCTGGAGAGCCCCAGCATTTT; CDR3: CASSLQGAGEPQHF
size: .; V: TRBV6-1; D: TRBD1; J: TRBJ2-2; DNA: TGTGCCAGCAGTGAAAGGACAGGAGGCACCGGGGAGCTGTTTTTT; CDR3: CASSERTGGTGELFF
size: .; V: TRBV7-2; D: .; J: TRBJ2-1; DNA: TGTGCCAGCAGCTTCCTTCTTGAGCAGTTCTTC; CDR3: CASSFLLEQFF
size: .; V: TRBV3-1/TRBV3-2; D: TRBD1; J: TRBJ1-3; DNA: TGTGCCAGCAGCCAAGAAGGACAGGGGTTTGGAAACACCATATATTTT; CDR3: CASSQEGQGFGNTIYF
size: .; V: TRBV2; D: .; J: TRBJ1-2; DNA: TGTGCCAGCAGTGATACAGGTGGGGTTAACACCTTC; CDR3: CASSDTGGVNTF
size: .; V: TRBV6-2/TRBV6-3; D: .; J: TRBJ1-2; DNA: TGTGCCAGCAGTTACGAGAAAGGACAAACTAACTATGGCTACACCTTC; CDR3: CASSYEKGQTNYGYTF
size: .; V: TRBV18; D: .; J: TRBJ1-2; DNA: TGTGCCAGCTCACCACCGTCCGGGACAAGCTATGGCTACACCTTC; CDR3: CASSPPSGTSYGYTF
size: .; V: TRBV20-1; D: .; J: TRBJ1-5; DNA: TGCAGTGCCAGTCGCGAGGGATATCGCAATCAGCCCCAGCATTTT; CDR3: CSASREGYRNQPQHF
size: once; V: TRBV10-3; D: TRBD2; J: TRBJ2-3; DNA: TGTGCCATCAGCCGTGAATCCGGGACTAGCGCCCCAGATACGCAGTATTTT; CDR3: CAISRESGTSAPDTQYF
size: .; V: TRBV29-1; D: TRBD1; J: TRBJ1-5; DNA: TGCAGCGTTGAAGACAGGGGGCCAACTTTCGCCCATCAGCCCCAGCATTTT; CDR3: CSVEDRGPTFAHQPQHF
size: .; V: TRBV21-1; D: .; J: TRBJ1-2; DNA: TGTGCCAGCAGCAACTCGGAACAGGGACAGGGGGAGGATGGCTACACCTTC; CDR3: CASSNSEQGQGEDGYTF
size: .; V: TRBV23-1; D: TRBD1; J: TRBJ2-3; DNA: TGCGCCAGCAAGGGTTATGTAGCGACAGGGGCGTACACAGATACGCAGTATTTT; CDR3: CASKGYVATGAYTDTQYF
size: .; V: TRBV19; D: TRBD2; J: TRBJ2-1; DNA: TGTGCCAGTAGTTCCTTAGCGGGAGATGGGAATGAGCAGTTCTTC; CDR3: CASSSLAGDGNEQFF
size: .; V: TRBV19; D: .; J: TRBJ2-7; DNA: TGTGCCAGCAGCGGTCCCTCCTACGAGCAGTACTTC; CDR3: CASSGPSYEQYF
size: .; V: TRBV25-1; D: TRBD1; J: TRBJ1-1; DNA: TGTGCCAGCAACCCACAGGGGGCGAACACTGAAGCTTTCTTT; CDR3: CASNPQGANTEAFF
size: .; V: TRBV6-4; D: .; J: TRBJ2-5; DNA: TGTGCCAGCAGTTACAACCGGGGAGAGACCCAGTACTTC; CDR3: CASSYNRGETQYF
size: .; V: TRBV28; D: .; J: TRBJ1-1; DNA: TGTGCCAGCAGGAAACAGGGGAACACTGAAGCTTTCTTT; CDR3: CASRKQGNTEAFF
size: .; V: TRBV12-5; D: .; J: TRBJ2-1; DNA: TGTGCTAGTGGCCCCGCAGGATTCTACAATGAGCAGTTCTTC; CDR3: CASGPAGFYNEQFF
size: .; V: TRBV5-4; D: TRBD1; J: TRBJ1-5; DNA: TGTGCCAGCAGCCCGGTACGAACAGGGGAAAGGGATAGCAATCAGCCCCAGCATTTT; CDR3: CASSPVRTGERDSNQPQHF
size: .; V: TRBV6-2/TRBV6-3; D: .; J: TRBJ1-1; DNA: TGTGCCAGCAGTTATCTCACTGAAGCTTTCTTT; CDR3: CASSYLTEAFF
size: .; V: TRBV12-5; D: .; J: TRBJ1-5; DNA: TGTGCTAGTGGTTTGGCACAAGGGACTTCCGCAAATCAGCCCCAGCATTTT; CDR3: CASGLAQGTSANQPQHF
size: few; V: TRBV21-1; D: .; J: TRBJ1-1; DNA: TGTGCCAGCACCGAAAGGGAGGGAGGAGGGGGAAACACTGAAGCTTTCTTT; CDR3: CASTEREGGGGNTEAFF
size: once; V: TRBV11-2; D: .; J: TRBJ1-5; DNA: TGTGCCAGCAGCTTAGTCGGGGGGAGTAAAGGGGATCAGCCCCAGCATTTT; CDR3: CASSLVGGSKGDQPQHF
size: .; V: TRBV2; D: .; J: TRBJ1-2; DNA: TGTGCCAGCAGCCGTCCGGGGGGCTCTTATGGCTACACCTTC; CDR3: CASSRPGGSYGYTF
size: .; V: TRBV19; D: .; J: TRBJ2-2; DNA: TGTGCCAGTAGTCCTCGACAGACGGCGAACACCGGGGAGCTGTTTTTT; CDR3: CASSPRQTANTGELFF
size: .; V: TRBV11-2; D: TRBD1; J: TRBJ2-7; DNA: TGTGCCAGCAGCTTAGCGGGGACAGGCTCCTACGAGCAGTACTTC; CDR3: CASSLAGTGSYEQYF
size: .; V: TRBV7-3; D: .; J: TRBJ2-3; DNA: TGTGCCAGCAGCCGGGGTGCTCGCACAGATACGCAGTATTTT; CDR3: CASSRGARTDTQYF
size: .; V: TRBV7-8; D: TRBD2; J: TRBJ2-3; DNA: TGTGCCAGCAGCTTACCCCTCCTAGCGGGAAGGGGAACAGATACGCAGTATTTT; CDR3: CASSLPLLAGRGTDTQYF
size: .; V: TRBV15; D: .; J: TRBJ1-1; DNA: TGTGCCACCACCTTTTCGACAGGAGAGAACACTGAAGCTTTCTTT; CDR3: CATTFSTGENTEAFF
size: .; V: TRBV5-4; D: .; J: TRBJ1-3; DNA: TGTGCCAGCAGCTTGTTCCGAATTTCGGGGGGCTCTGGAAACACCATATATTTT; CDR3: CASSLFRISGGSGNTIYF
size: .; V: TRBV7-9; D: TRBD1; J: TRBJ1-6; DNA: TGTGCCAGCAGCTTTGACAGGGGGAGTTCACCCCTCCACTTT; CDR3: CASSFDRGSSPLHF
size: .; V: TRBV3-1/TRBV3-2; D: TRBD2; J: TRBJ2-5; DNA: TGTGCCAGCAGCCGCCGGACTAGCCAAGAGACCCAGTACTTC; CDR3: CASSRRTSQETQYF
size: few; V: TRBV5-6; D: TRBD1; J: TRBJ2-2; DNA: TGTGCCAGCAGCCGACAGGGGGCTGTCGGGGAGCTGTTTTTT; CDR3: CASSRQGAVGELFF
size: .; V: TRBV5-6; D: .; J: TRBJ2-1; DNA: TGTGCCAGCAGCCCTAGTTGGGTATTACGCAATGAGCAGTTCTTC; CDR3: CASSPSWVLRNEQFF
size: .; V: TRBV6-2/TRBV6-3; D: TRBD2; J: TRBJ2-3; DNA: TGTGCCAGCAGTTACAGCGGGAGGTCTGCAGATACGCAGTATTTT; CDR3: CASSYSGRSADTQYF
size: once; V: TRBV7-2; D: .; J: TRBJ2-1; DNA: TGTGCCAGCAGCTACGAAGGGGCCGGCGATGAGCAGTTCTTC; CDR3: CASSYEGAGDEQFF
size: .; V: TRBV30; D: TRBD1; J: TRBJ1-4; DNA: TGTGCCTGGAACGGACAGGGTGGTGAAAAACTGTTTTTT; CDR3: CAWNGQGGEKLFF
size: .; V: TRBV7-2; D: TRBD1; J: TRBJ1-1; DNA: TGTGCCAGCAGCTACCTGCTAACGACAGGGGGCGAAAGGGACACTGAAGCTTTCTTT; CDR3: CASSYLLTTGGERDTEAFF
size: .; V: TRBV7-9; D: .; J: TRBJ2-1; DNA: TGTGCCAGCAGCCCCAGGGTAGATGAGCAGTTCTTC; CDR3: CASSPRVDEQFF
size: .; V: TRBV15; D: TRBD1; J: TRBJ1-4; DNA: TGTGCCACCAGCACCTACAGGGGTGGGGAAAAACTGTTTTTT; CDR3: CATSTYRGGEKLFF
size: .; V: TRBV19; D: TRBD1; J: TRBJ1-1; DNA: TGTGCCACCGAGGGACAGTACACTGAAGCTTTCTTT; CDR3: CATEGQYTEAFF
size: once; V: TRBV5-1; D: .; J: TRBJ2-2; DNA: TGCGCCAGCAGTTTGAATCCACAGGTTTACACCGGGGAGCTGTTTTTT; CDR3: CASSLNPQVYTGELFF
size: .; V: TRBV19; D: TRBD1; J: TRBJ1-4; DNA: TGTGCCAGTAGTAGGGGACAGGGAAATGAAAAACTGTTTTTT; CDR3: CASSRGQGNEKLFF
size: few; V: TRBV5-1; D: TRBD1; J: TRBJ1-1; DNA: TGCGCCAGCAGTTGGACAGGGCAGTACACTGAAGCTTTCTTT; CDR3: CASSWTGQYTEAFF
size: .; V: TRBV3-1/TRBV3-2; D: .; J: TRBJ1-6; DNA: TGTGCCAGCAGCCAAGACAGGTCAGTCCACTTT; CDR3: CASSQDRSVHF
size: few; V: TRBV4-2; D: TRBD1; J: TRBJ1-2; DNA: TGTGCCAGCAGCCAAGATACAGGGGCCGTAAACTATGGCTACACCTTC; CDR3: CASSQDTGAVNYGYTF
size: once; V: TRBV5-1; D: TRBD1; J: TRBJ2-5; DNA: TGCGCCAGCAGCTTGACGGACAGGGGGCAAGAGACCCAGTACTTC; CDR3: CASSLTDRGQETQYF
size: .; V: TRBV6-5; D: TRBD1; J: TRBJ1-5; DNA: TGTGCCAGCAGGCAGAGGACAGGGGGCAATCAGCCCCAGCATTTT; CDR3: CASRQRTGGNQPQHF